Listed here are 5 T cell receptor beta chains from one sample, sequenced in a study of T cells after yellow fever vaccination. Each CDR3 protein gets one entry after TCRdb re-called the 5' RACE reads with MiXCR. The data show 140,000 to 150,000 distinct CDR3 sequences, approximately 6.6% seen once. The input for sequencing was CD4+ T cells sorted from PBMCs, taken 10 days after the yellow fever booster vaccination. The receptors derive from a man aged 30 to 45 who received the YFV17D yellow fever vaccine.

This rearrangement joins TRBV6-5 to TRBJ2-7; D may be TRBD2 (6 bases). Trimming cost V 2 bases and J 0 bases, with 14 bases left between them. Germline V CDR1 and CDR2: MNHEY, SVGAGI. The CDR3 sequence is 16 residues long. CDR3 coding DNA: TGTGCCAGCAGTTACGCTACTAGCTCCCTCTCCTACGAGCAGTACTTC. It encodes CASSYATSSLSYEQYF.

This clonotype was counted at least ten times. The V call is TRBV10-3, the J call TRBJ2-5; tentatively, D is TRBD1 or TRBD2 (6 bases each). CDR1 and CDR2 from the germline V gene are ENHRY and SYGVKD. The ends were cut back, 4 bases at V and 3 bases at J, with 12 bases in the middle. The CDR3 covers 14 residues. The DNA for the CDR3 is TGTGCCATCAGTGCGAGGGGGGAAAAAGAGACCCAGTACTTC. Its translation is CAISARGEKETQYF.

This clonotype was seen ten or more times. The chain links TRBV7-6 to TRBJ2-1; D is unresolved. The germline gives CDR1 SGHVS, CDR2 FNYEAQ. Trimming left V 5 bases short and J 0 bases short, with 14 bases between. The CDR3 spans 16 residues. This chain's CDR3 is CASSPLVQSSYNEQFF. In DNA form, the CDR3 reads TGTGCCAGCAGCCCTCTAGTACAGAGCTCCTACAATGAGCAGTTCTTC.

This clonotype has just a few counts. The chain couples TRBV7-2 to TRBJ2-7; TRBD2 matches at 7 bases. This CDR3 has 14 amino acids. The trim removed 2 bases at V and 7 bases at J, leaving 8 bases unmatched. The germline gives CDR1 SGHTA, CDR2 FQGNSA. CDR3 sequence reads: CASSLRGRAGEQYF. CDR3 sequence (DNA): TGTGCCAGCAGCTTACGTGGGAGGGCCGGGGAGCAGTACTTC.

This clonotype came up a few times. This chain connects TRBV10-3 to TRBJ2-7; D is undetermined. Trimming cost V 6 bases and J 3 bases, with 6 bases left between them. This CDR3 comprises 11 residues. Germline V lookup: CDR1 ENHRY, CDR2 SYGVKD. CDR3 DNA sequence: TGTGCCATCAGGGAAGACTACGAGCAGTACTTC. Encoded protein: CAIREDYEQYF.